This paragraph covers one TCR beta chain sequence. Its matching antigen is unknown. These data belong to a study of cytomegalovirus exposure and HLA in healthy donors. About the research overall: Per a later analysis, the roughly 640 first-cohort and approximately 120 validation repertoires shared one platform. Study results and caveats: Reportedly, diagnosis of cytomegalovirus status by the classifier showed high specificity and sensitivity. Listed as cytomegalovirus-associated were over 150 TCR beta chains.

Produced via immunoSEQ multiplex PCR; TCRdb's table is partial and in-frame only. The data contain 130,000 to 150,000 clones, around 90% of them singletons. The CDR3 covers 19 residues. Germline values: CDR1 MNHNS, CDR2 SASEGT. Trimming cost V 0 bases and J 0 bases; bases outside gene matches: 8. The clonotype comes from a woman aged 18-29 years in good health and CMV-seropositive. V is TRBV6-1 and J is TRBJ2-1; 10 positions match TRBD1. The sample taken for sequencing was PBMCs. The CDR3 DNA follows: TGTGCCAGCAGTGAAGCGTGGTTAAGGACAGGGGGCTCCTACAATGAGCAGTTCTTC. Its protein product is CASSEAWLRTGGSYNEQFF.